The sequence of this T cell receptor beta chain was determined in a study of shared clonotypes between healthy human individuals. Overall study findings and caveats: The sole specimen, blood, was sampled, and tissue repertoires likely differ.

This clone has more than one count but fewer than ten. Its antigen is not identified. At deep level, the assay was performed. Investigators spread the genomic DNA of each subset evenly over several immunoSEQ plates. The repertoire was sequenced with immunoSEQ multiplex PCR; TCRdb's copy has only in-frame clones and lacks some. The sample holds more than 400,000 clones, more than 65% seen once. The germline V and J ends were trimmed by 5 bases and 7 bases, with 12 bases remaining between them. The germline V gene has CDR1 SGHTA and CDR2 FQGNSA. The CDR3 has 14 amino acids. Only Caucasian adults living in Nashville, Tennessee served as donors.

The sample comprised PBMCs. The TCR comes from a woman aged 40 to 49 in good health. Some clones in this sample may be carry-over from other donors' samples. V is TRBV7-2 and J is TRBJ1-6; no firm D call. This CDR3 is CASSARQWNSPLHF. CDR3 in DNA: TGTGCCAGCAGCGCCCGGCAATGGAATTCACCCCTCCACTTT.